The 16 T cell receptor beta chains reported below all come from one sample, sequenced in a study of cytomegalovirus exposure and HLA in healthy donors. PCR primers comprised 60 Vbeta and 13 Jbeta primers. Method: immunoSEQ multiplex PCR; TCRdb's copy keeps in-frame clones and lacks some. The sample records more than 110,000 clones, around 77% being singletons. The sample comprised PBMCs. These receptors were taken from a man aged 30 to 39 in good health and CMV-seronegative.

The rearrangement links TRBV19 to TRBJ1-5, with 7 bases aligning to TRBD1. The length of the CDR3 is 14 residues. The germline gives CDR1 LNHDA, CDR2 SQIVND (reference sequence). V was clipped by 5 bases and J by 4 bases; unmatched bases: 5. CDR3 sequence reads: CASSPGTVNQPQHF. The CDR3 coding sequence is TGTGCCAGTAGTCCCGGGACAGTTAATCAGCCCCAGCATTTT.

This clone was seen more than once but under ten times. The chain recombines TRBV4-1 with TRBJ1-1, with a tentative D call TRBD1 (5 bases). Germline loops: CDR1 MGHRA, CDR2 YSYEKL. V was cut by 0 bases and J by 1 base, with 9 bases left in between. The CDR3 loop spans 15 amino acids. CDR3 loop: CASSQDTGANTEAFF. The CDR3 DNA is TGCGCCAGCAGCCAAGACACAGGAGCGAACACTGAAGCTTTCTTT.

The chain combines TRBV7-9 with TRBJ2-3; possible D gene TRBD1, 6 bases. CDR3 length: 16 residues. Trimming took off 2 bases at V and 0 bases at J, with 12 bases between the two ends. Germline CDR1 is SEHNR and CDR2 is FQNEAQ (reference sequence). This CDR3 is CASSLWSGVSTDTQYF. CDR3 nucleotide sequence: TGTGCCAGCAGCTTATGGTCAGGGGTCAGCACAGATACGCAGTATTTT.

A few counts support this clone. The chain uses TRBV30 and TRBJ1-2; D is undetermined. Trimming took off 0 bases at V and 4 bases at J, with 21 bases between the two ends. Germline loops: CDR1 GTSNPN, CDR2 SVGIG (reference sequence). There are 17 residues in the CDR3. The DNA for the CDR3 is TGTGCCTGGAGTGTGGGCCGACATAGATTAAACAGCTATGGCTACACCTTC. This translates into CAWSVGRHRLNSYGYTF.

The sample holds a few counts of this clone. The chain links TRBV4-2 to TRBJ2-5; maybe TRBD2 (6 bases). The ends were cut back, 2 bases at V and 5 bases at J, with 18 bases in the middle. This CDR3 contains 16 residues. Germline loops: CDR1 LGHNA, CDR2 YNFKEQ. The CDR3 spells CASSQHLGGGGETQYF. In nucleotides, the CDR3 is TGTGCCAGCAGCCAACACCTCGGGGGTGGGGGGGAGACCCAGTACTTC.

The rearrangement links TRBV2 to TRBJ1-1, with D possibly matching TRBD1 (5 bases). The ends were cut back, 2 bases at V and 3 bases at J, with 13 bases in the middle. From germline, CDR1 is SNHLY and CDR2 FYNNEI. The length of the CDR3 is 15 residues. DNA of the CDR3: TGTGCCAGCAGTGAATTACCAGGGTCCGACACTGAAGCTTTCTTT. This codes for CASSELPGSDTEAFF. Full variable domain (missing parts from reference TRBV2 and TRBJ1-1): EPEVTQTPSHQVTQMGQEVILRCVPISNHLYFYWYRQILGQKVEFLVSFYNNEISEKSEIFDDQFSVERPDGSNFTLKIRSTKLEDSAMYFCASSELPGSDTEAFFGQGTRLTVV.

V usage is TRBV7-2 and J usage is TRBJ1-2; 9 bases are shared with TRBD1. The CDR3 contains 14 residues. Germline V gene lookup returns CDR1 SGHTA and CDR2 FQGNSA. The junction had 4 bases not matched to a gene; V was cut back by 8 bases and J by 0 bases. CDR3 protein: CASGGDRANYGYTF. CDR3 in DNA: TGTGCCAGCGGGGGGGACAGGGCTAACTATGGCTACACCTTC.

This chain uses TRBV25-1 with TRBJ2-7, with TRBD2 matching 7 bases. From germline, CDR1 is MGHDK and CDR2 SYGVNS. The CDR3 runs to 14 residues. V lost 3 bases and J lost 3; bases outside the gene matches: 5. The CDR3 loop is CASSDGRGGYEQYF. CDR3 nucleotides: TGTGCCAGCAGTGATGGCCGCGGGGGCTACGAGCAGTACTTC.

The J gene is TRBJ2-3, the V gene TRBV29-1; D remains ambiguous. CDR1 and CDR2 from the germline V gene are SQVTM and ANQGSEA. The CDR3 spans 12 residues. The V gene lost 6 bases and the J gene lost 4 bases, with 11 bases spanning the gap. The CDR3 here is CSVGLSADTQYF. DNA of the CDR3: TGCAGCGTGGGCCTGTCGGCAGATACGCAGTATTTT.

This clone was observed a single time. This rearrangement joins TRBV19 to TRBJ1-1, with D maybe TRBD1 (6 bases). The CDR3 has 15 amino acids. Germline CDR1 is LNHDA and CDR2 is SQIVND (reference sequence). V shed 4 bases and J shed 0 bases, with 12 bases lying between them. The CDR3 region is CASSRQESMNTEAFF. The CDR3 DNA is TGTGCCAGTAGTAGACAGGAGAGTATGAACACTGAAGCTTTCTTT.

The chain employs TRBV9 and TRBJ1-1, with D possibly being TRBD1 (5 bases). CDR3 length equals 14 residues. Germline CDR1 and CDR2: SGDLS and YYNGEE. V was clipped by 4 bases and J by 0 bases, with 10 bases between them. CDR3 in amino acids: CASSPGLMNTEAFF. Here the CDR3 DNA reads TGTGCCAGCAGCCCGGGACTGATGAACACTGAAGCTTTCTTT. Combining the CDR3 with reference TRBV9 and TRBJ1-1 gives the whole variable domain DSGVTQTPKHLITATGQRVTLRCSPRSGDLSVYWYQQSLDQGLQFLIQYYNGEERAKGNILERFSAQQFPDLHSELNLSSLELGDSALYFCASSPGLMNTEAFFGQGTRLTVV.

The rearrangement links TRBV5-1 to TRBJ1-1; 9 bases fit TRBD1. Germline trimming cut 4 bases from V and 4 bases from J; bases unmatched to any gene: 14. Germline CDR1 reads SGHRS; CDR2 reads YFSETQ. This CDR3 is built from 17 residues. In DNA, the CDR3 is TGCGCCAGCAGCGTAACAGGGGGCGGGTCGCGGGGCACTGAAGCTTTCTTT. Translation gives CASSVTGGGSRGTEAFF.

V and J are TRBV10-2 and TRBJ2-1; perhaps TRBD2 as D (6 bases). Trimming removed 3 bases at V and 7 bases at J, with 16 bases between. The CDR3 is made up of 15 amino acids. Per germline, CDR1 WSHSY and CDR2 SAAADI. The CDR3 region has the DNA TGCGCCAGCAGTGATCGGGGGAGCCTAAGAAATGAGCAGTTCTTC. As protein: CASSDRGSLRNEQFF.

On this clone: At one boundary the junction diverges from the germline segment, which might be a read error. This CDR3 is also generated by other DNA sequences in the sample. The chain combines TRBV6-5 with TRBJ1-1, with D possibly TRBD1 on 6 matching bases. CDR3 length: 12 amino acids. CDR1 is MNHEY and CDR2 is SVGAGI in the germline V gene. The CDR3 DNA is TGTGCCAGCAGGGAACAGGGCACTGAAGCCTTCTTT. This translates into CASREQGTEAFF.

The chain has TRBV6-5 and TRBJ1-4; D uncertain. The CDR3 length is 13 residues. The germline CDR1 and CDR2 sequences are MNHEY and SVGAGI. Deletions cut 4 bases from V and 6 bases from J, with 9 bases between. The CDR3 DNA follows: TGTGCCAGCAGTTCGGGCGGGGATGAAAAACTGTTTTTT. This codes for CASSSGGDEKLFF.

The V and J genes are TRBV9 and TRBJ2-7; 8 positions match TRBD1. Germline V gene lookup returns CDR1 SGDLS and CDR2 YYNGEE. The CDR3 contains 16 residues. The junction had 7 bases not matched to a gene; V was cut back by 0 bases and J by 2 bases. CDR3 protein: CASSVAQGQGPYEQYF. As DNA, the CDR3 is TGTGCCAGCAGCGTAGCTCAAGGACAGGGACCCTACGAGCAGTACTTC. Full variable domain (remainder filled in from reference TRBV9 and TRBJ2-7): DSGVTQTPKHLITATGQRVTLRCSPRSGDLSVYWYQQSLDQGLQFLIQYYNGEERAKGNILERFSAQQFPDLHSELNLSSLELGDSALYFCASSVAQGQGPYEQYFGPGTRLTVT.